The 23 T cell receptor beta chains given below trace back to one sample, sequenced in a study of T cells expressing NK-cell markers. TCRdb reprocessed the 5' RACE reads, with one entry per CDR3 protein and no DNA. This sample's table has about 260,000 distinct CDR3 sequences. Sequences were obtained from blood T cells: a sorted CD56 or NKG2C T cell subset, CD4+ or CD8+ T cells, or bulk PBMC T cells (not recorded which). The receptor source for this set is a woman aged 18 to 75 in good health.

The V gene is TRBV5-6, the J gene TRBJ2-5; TCRdb proposes TRBD2, but this gene call is untestable without DNA. This CDR3 comprises 15 residues. Per germline, CDR1 SGHDT and CDR2 YYEEEE. The CDR3 loop is CASRHRWDSEETQYF.

This chain joins TRBV19 and TRBJ2-5; lacking DNA, the TRBD1 call made by TCRdb goes unchecked. CDR1 is LNHDA, CDR2 SQIVND, per germline (reference sequence). The CDR3 loop spans 14 amino acids. The CDR3 loop is CASGPAGGRETQYF.

V gene TRBV5-6 combines with J gene TRBJ2-5. The CDR3 is 14 amino acids. Germline V gene lookup returns CDR1 SGHDT and CDR2 YYEEEE. CDR3: CASTSGVIAETQYF.

This chain uses TRBV20-1 with TRBJ1-6; the D call from TCRdb, TRBD1, cannot be confirmed without DNA. The CDR3 runs 15 residues. In germline, CDR1 is DFQATT, CDR2 SNEGSKA (reference sequence). The CDR3 sequence is CSARPPGQGNSPLHF.

The chain carries TRBV4-3 and TRBJ2-7. The CDR3 sequence is 15 residues long. Germline CDR1 LGHNA, CDR2 YSLEER. CDR3 sequence: CASSQGKGFPYEQYF.

The CDR3 protein is CASSTQTYNEQFF. The J gene is TRBJ2-1, the V gene TRBV7-6. Germline CDR1 is SGHVS and CDR2 is FNYEAQ. The CDR3 contains 13 residues. Filled out from reference TRBV7-6 and TRBJ2-1, the complete variable domain reads GAGVSQSPRYKVTKRGQDVALRCDPISGHVSLYWYRQALGQGPEFLTYFNYEAQQDKSGLPNDRFSAERPEGSISTLTIQRTEQRDSAMYRCASSTQTYNEQFFGPGTRLTVL.

The V call is TRBV6-1, the J call TRBJ2-7; TCRdb's D call, TRBD2, is unchecked because there is no DNA. This CDR3 has 14 amino acids. Germline CDR1 is MNHNS and CDR2 is SASEGT. This CDR3 is CATRLAAVSYEQYF.

V usage is TRBV20-1 and J usage is TRBJ1-1. Per germline, CDR1 DFQATT and CDR2 SNEGSKA (reference sequence). The CDR3 length is 15 residues. The CDR3 sequence: CSARKARRLNTEAFF.

V is TRBV24-1 and J is TRBJ2-1; the TCRdb call, TRBD2, lacks DNA for checking. The V gene's germline CDR1 is KGHDR and CDR2 SFDVKD. CDR3 length: 15 residues. CDR3 residues: CATSGAVGSYNEQFF.

The V and J genes are TRBV7-2 and TRBJ1-5; the TRBD1 assignment by TCRdb is unverifiable without DNA. The CDR3 extends over 13 amino acids. Germline CDR1 SGHTA, CDR2 FQGNSA. CDR3 sequence reads: CASSYRGDQPQHF.

The rearrangement joins TRBV30 to TRBJ1-2. The CDR3 totals 15 residues. Per the germline V gene, CDR1 is GTSNPN and CDR2 is SVGIG (reference sequence). CDR3 loop: CAWSLFRAHNRGYTF.

J is TRBJ2-7 and V is TRBV20-1. CDR3 length equals 11 residues. CDR1 is DFQATT and CDR2 is SNEGSKA in the germline V gene (reference sequence). CDR3 in amino acids: CSASSGSEQYF.

The J gene is TRBJ2-4, the V gene TRBV20-1; absent DNA, TCRdb's TRBD1 call cannot be checked. The germline V gene has CDR1 DFQATT and CDR2 SNEGSKA (reference sequence). CDR3 length equals 12 residues. The CDR3 protein is CSARGPSDIQYF.

J is TRBJ2-3 and V is TRBV7-2. CDR1 is SGHTA and CDR2 is FQGNSA in the germline V gene. The CDR3 extends over 16 amino acids. CDR3 sequence: CASSLGWATYTDTQYF.

This CDR3 is CASSLDGTGGETQYF. The chain links TRBV7-2 to TRBJ2-5; TCRdb outputs TRBD1, but without DNA this stays unchecked. The CDR3 extends over 15 amino acids. The germline V gene encodes CDR1 SGHTA and CDR2 FQGNSA.

The chain combines TRBV12-3 or TRBV12-4 with TRBJ2-7; TCRdb proposes TRBD1, but this gene call is untestable without DNA. CDR3 length: 17 residues. This CDR3 reads CASSFLVRRTGEYEQYF.

This chain joins TRBV5-1 and TRBJ2-3; the TRBD2 assignment by TCRdb is unverifiable without DNA. There are 18 residues in the CDR3. CDR1 is SGHRS, CDR2 YFSETQ, per germline. The CDR3 loop is CASSPGTSGPTRTDTQYF.

The rearrangement uses TRBV20-1 and TRBJ2-2; the D call from TCRdb, TRBD1, cannot be confirmed without DNA. CDR1 is DFQATT and CDR2 is SNEGSKA in the germline V gene (reference sequence). This CDR3 is 17 amino acids long. CDR3 sequence: CSARDPRQGVDTGELFF.

This rearrangement joins TRBV15 to TRBJ1-5. This CDR3 is 13 amino acids long. Germline V gives CDR1 LNHNV, CDR2 YYDKDF (reference sequence). CDR3 amino acids: CATSRDPWQPQHF. The full variable domain, completed using reference TRBV15 and TRBJ1-5, is DAMVIQNPRYQVTQFGKPVTLSCSQTLNHNVMYWYQQKSSQAPKLLFHYYDKDFNNEADTPDNFQSRRPNTSFCFLDIRSPGLGDTAMYLCATSRDPWQPQHFGDGTRLSIL.

The rearrangement uses TRBV5-5 and TRBJ1-3; with no DNA, the TCRdb D assignment of TRBD1 cannot be verified. The germline CDR1 and CDR2 sequences are SGHKS and YYEKEE (reference sequence). The CDR3 consists of 16 residues. CDR3 loop: CASRTTRGVSGNTIYF.

The chain employs TRBV6-2 or TRBV6-3 and TRBJ2-6; TCRdb reports TRBD2, a call that lacks DNA to check it against. CDR1 MNHEY and CDR2 SVGEGT come from the germline V gene. This CDR3 region has 18 residues. CDR3 region: CASSYLAGDSSGANVLTF.

The rearrangement uses TRBV19 and TRBJ2-7; TCRdb proposes TRBD2, but this gene call is untestable without DNA. The CDR3 extends over 15 amino acids. Germline CDR1 LNHDA, CDR2 SQIVND (reference sequence). CDR3 in amino acids: CASTSMAGGLYEQYF. The full variable domain, in which reference TRBV19 and TRBJ2-7 provide the parts outside the CDR3, is DGGITQSPKYLFRKEGQNVTLSCEQNLNHDAMYWYRQDPGQGLRLIYYSQIVNDFQKGDIAEGYSVSREKKESFPLTVTSAQKNPTAFYLCASTSMAGGLYEQYFGPGTRLTVT.

The chain has TRBV7-3 and TRBJ2-7; TCRdb calls TRBD1, which cannot be checked without DNA. Looked up from germline, CDR1 is SGHTA and CDR2 is FQGTGA. The CDR3 spans 15 residues. Here the CDR3 reads CASSLNRVNSYEQYF.